This T cell receptor beta chain was documented in a study of OX40 agonist ivuxolimab in advanced cancers. The wider study: The treatment was a fully human IgG2 OX40 agonist, ivuxolimab.

The CDR3 runs to 12 residues. CDR1 and CDR2 (germline): SQVTM, ANQGSEA. The ends lost 4 bases at V and 8 bases at J; junction bases unmatched: 7. This clone has a single count. Patients with autoimmune history or systemic immunosuppression were excluded. The table came from immunoSEQ multiplex PCR; TCRdb's copy has only in-frame clones and leaves some out. Of roughly 79,000 clones in the sample, about 85% were seen once. This rearrangement joins TRBV29-1 to TRBJ1-2, with 7 bases identical to TRBD1. This sequence was found in an adult with an advanced solid tumor such as melanoma, head and neck, liver or kidney cancer. Sequences were derived from CD4+ or CD8+ T cells sorted from blood, sampled in a trial of the OX40 agonist ivuxolimab. In nucleotides, the CDR3 is TGCAGCGTTGGACAGGGACCGTCCGGCTACACCTTC. It translates to CSVGQGPSGYTF.